A single sample is the source of the 25 T cell receptor beta chains below, sequenced in a study of neurological immune-mediated disorders. TCRdb ran MiXCR on the 5' RACE reads and lists one entry per CDR3 protein. In the table there are tens of thousands of distinct CDR3 sequences, 2% to 2.5% of which are singletons. Source material: PBMCs. These receptors came from a man aged 50 to 59 with multiple sclerosis.

This clonotype was seen only a few times. Possible read error: a much larger clone is one base away. This chain joins TRBV19 and TRBJ1-3; TRBD1 matches 8 bases. This CDR3 contains 13 residues. The germline V gene encodes CDR1 LNHDA and CDR2 SQIVND (reference sequence). CDR3 DNA sequence: TGTGCCAGTGGACAGGGTCTGGGAAAAACCATATATTTT. Amino acids: CASGQGLGKTIYF.

This clonotype was detected ten times or more. The chain's CDR3 is CASNAGQGGAAVGANVLTF. The DNA of the CDR3 is TGTGCCAGCAACGCTGGACAGGGCGGCGCAGCAGTTGGGGCCAACGTCCTGACTTTC. The gene calls are TRBV9 and TRBJ2-6; 8 positions match TRBD1. After removal of 6 bases from V and 3 bases from J, the junction contained 17 bases not matched to a gene. The CDR3 sequence is 19 residues long. CDR1 and CDR2 (germline): SGDLS, YYNGEE.

The table lists this clonotype with many counts. The chain has TRBV20-1 and TRBJ2-6, with D perhaps matching TRBD1 (6 bases). V lost 4 bases to trimming and J lost 1 base, with 8 bases between them. The germline V gene has CDR1 DFQATT and CDR2 SNEGSKA (reference sequence). The CDR3 totals 14 residues. The CDR3 nucleotides read TGCAGTGCTACAGGGGCTTCTGGGGCCAACGTCCTGACTTTC. Residues: CSATGASGANVLTF.

This clonotype was counted at least ten times. The chain joins TRBV5-1 to TRBJ2-3; no reliable D call. V lost 1 base and J 6 bases, leaving 9 bases between the germline ends. CDR3 length: 13 residues. Germline V gives CDR1 SGHRS, CDR2 YFSETQ. This CDR3 is CASSLNRWDTQYF. The CDR3 nucleotides are TGCGCCAGCAGCTTGAACAGATGGGATACGCAGTATTTT.

This clonotype was seen many times. CDR3 sequence: CASRTTLEQYF. CDR3 sequence (DNA): TGTGCCAGCAGGACAACTTTGGAGCAGTACTTC. The genes are TRBV12-3 or TRBV12-4 and TRBJ2-7; D gene uncertain. V lost 6 bases and J lost 7, with 10 bases in between. The CDR3 is 11 amino acids.

This clonotype was seen many times. The rearrangement links TRBV7-2 to TRBJ2-7; possibly TRBD2 for D (6 bases). The CDR3 has 15 residues. V lost 5 bases and J 4 bases, leaving 18 bases between the germline ends. Germline assignment: CDR1 SGHTA and CDR2 FQGNSA. CDR3 protein: CASSVTGTVTYEQYF. The CDR3, as DNA: TGTGCCAGCAGCGTAACCGGGACTGTCACTTACGAGCAGTACTTC.

There are many counts of this clonotype. The genes are TRBV4-2 and TRBJ1-2; 8 nucleotides match TRBD1. Germline loops: CDR1 LGHNA, CDR2 YNFKEQ. The V segment lost 0 bases and the J segment 5 bases; nucleotides outside the gene matches: 11. The CDR3 loop spans 17 amino acids. CDR3 DNA sequence: TGTGCCAGCAGCCAAGATCAAATCGCAGGGGGCGCTTATGGCTACACCTTC. It is translated as CASSQDQIAGGAYGYTF.

Many counts were recorded for this clonotype. The gene calls are TRBV5-1 and TRBJ2-1; 10 bases map to TRBD2. CDR1 is SGHRS and CDR2 is YFSETQ in the germline V gene. CDR3 length: 16 amino acids. V lost 1 base and J lost 3; bases outside the gene matches: 4. CDR3 DNA sequence: TGCGCCAGCAGCTTGAGCGGGGGGGCCAACTACAATGAGCAGTTCTTC. Its translation: CASSLSGGANYNEQFF.

This clonotype was recorded at least ten times. The rearrangement links TRBV5-1 to TRBJ2-7; 7 positions match TRBD2. Germline trimming cut 1 base from V and 0 bases from J; bases unmatched to any gene: 7. This CDR3 has 16 residues. Germline-derived CDR1 and CDR2 are SGHRS and YFSETQ. This chain's CDR3 is CASSLQASGASYEQYF. The CDR3 coding sequence is TGCGCCAGCAGCTTGCAAGCCAGCGGGGCCTCCTACGAGCAGTACTTC.

This clonotype came up many times. The chain is built from TRBV7-2 and TRBJ2-3; D might be TRBD1 or TRBD2, each matching 5 bases. Trimming cost V 4 bases and J 5 bases, with 16 bases left between them. CDR3 length equals 15 residues. Germline-derived CDR1 and CDR2 are SGHTA and FQGNSA. The CDR3 bases are TGTGCCAGCAGCTCCATAGCGTTAAGGGGAGATACGCAGTATTTT. It yields the protein CASSSIALRGDTQYF.

This clonotype was observed at least ten times. The chain couples TRBV7-8 to TRBJ2-5; TRBD2 matches 8 bases. The junction had 12 bases not matched to a gene; V was cut back by 5 bases and J by 4 bases. From germline, CDR1 is SGHVS and CDR2 FQNEAQ. The CDR3 has 16 residues. CDR3 residues: CASSLPLGLARETQYF. In DNA form, the CDR3 reads TGTGCCAGCAGCCTGCCCCTAGGACTAGCCCGAGAGACCCAGTACTTC.

Many counts were recorded for this clonotype. The chain combines TRBV7-6 with TRBJ1-1; 8 nucleotides match TRBD1. After removal of 5 bases from V and 2 bases from J, the junction contained 7 bases not matched to a gene. The CDR3 is made up of 15 amino acids. Germline CDR1 reads SGHVS; CDR2 reads FNYEAQ. CDR3 sequence: CASSTWTGRNTEAFF. The CDR3 DNA is TGTGCCAGCAGCACCTGGACAGGGCGTAACACTGAAGCTTTCTTT.

For this clonotype: Being one base from a much bigger clone, this may be a read error. V usage is TRBV18 and J usage is TRBJ2-1; a weak D match, TRBD2 (5 bases). With 1 base removed from V and 8 bases from J, the gap between germline ends came to 12 bases. This CDR3 has 14 residues. The germline gives CDR1 KGHSH, CDR2 LQKENI. CDR3 residues: CASSPRARAHEQFF. Here the CDR3 DNA reads TGTGCCAGCTCACCACGTGCGAGGGCCCATGAGCAGTTCTTC.

This clonotype has at least ten counts. This sequence joins TRBV11-2 and TRBJ2-7; a possible D gene is TRBD2 (6 bases). V was trimmed by 6 bases and J by 0 bases, leaving 18 bases between them. CDR1 is SGHAT, CDR2 FQNNGV, per germline. CDR3 size: 16 residues. The CDR3 loop reads CASRGGDDVFSYEQYF. In DNA, the CDR3 is TGTGCCAGCAGGGGGGGTGATGATGTGTTCTCCTACGAGCAGTACTTC. The full variable domain, with the rest looked up from reference TRBV11-2 and TRBJ2-7, is EAGVAQSPRYKIIEKRQSVAFWCNPISGHATLYWYQQILGQGPKLLIQFQNNGVVDDSQLPKDRFSAERLKGVDSTLKIQPAKLEDSAVYLCASRGGDDVFSYEQYFGPGTRLTVT.

This clonotype came up many times. This chain links TRBV7-2 with TRBJ2-1; D unclear. Germline CDR1 and CDR2: SGHTA and FQGNSA. The CDR3 contains 14 residues. The ends were cut back, 3 bases at V and 9 bases at J, with 15 bases in the middle. CDR3 bases: TGTGCCAGCAGCTTTAGTGACCCATTGGGTGAGCAGTTCTTC. Translated: CASSFSDPLGEQFF. Complete variable domain (other parts from reference TRBV7-2 and TRBJ2-1): GAGVSQSPSNKVTEKGKDVELRCDPISGHTALYWYRQSLGQGLEFLIYFQGNSAPDKSGLPSDRFSAERTGGSVSTLTIQRTQQEDSAVYLCASSFSDPLGEQFFGPGTRLTVL.

This clonotype was counted at least ten times. The gene calls are TRBV12-3 or TRBV12-4 and TRBJ1-2; D possibly corresponds to TRBD1 (6 bases). The CDR3 loop spans 13 amino acids. Deletions cut 6 bases from V and 5 bases from J, with 13 bases between. DNA of the CDR3: TGTGCCAGCAGACCCGATACAGGGTATGGCTACACCTTC. Translated: CASRPDTGYGYTF.

This clonotype was detected many times. The V and J genes are TRBV27 and TRBJ1-2; the D gene is possibly TRBD1 (5 bases). The CDR3 is 13 residues long. Trimming removed 6 bases from V and 5 bases from J, with 13 bases in between. Germline CDR1 and CDR2: MNHEY and SMNVEV (reference sequence). The CDR3: CASRRGATYGYTF. Written as DNA, the CDR3 is TGTGCCAGCAGACGAGGGGCAACGTATGGCTACACCTTC.

This clonotype came up many times. The chain is built from TRBV5-5 and TRBJ1-3; D is undetermined. The germline V gene has CDR1 SGHKS and CDR2 YYEKEE (reference sequence). The V end was cut by 2 bases, the J end by 4 bases, with 10 bases between. This CDR3 has 14 amino acids. The CDR3 spells CASSLAAVGNTIYF. CDR3 nucleotide sequence: TGTGCCAGCAGCTTAGCCGCAGTAGGAAACACCATATATTTT.

This clonotype was recorded at least ten times. The chain joins TRBV20-1 to TRBJ1-4, with 12 bases that match TRBD1. The CDR3 extends over 14 amino acids. J lost 8 bases, V lost 6 bases, and 7 bases had no gene match. The germline V gene has CDR1 DFQATT and CDR2 SNEGSKA (reference sequence). As DNA, the CDR3 is TGCAGTGCGACCGGGACAGGGGGCTCGGAAAAACTGTTTTTT. Translating it yields CSATGTGGSEKLFF.

This clonotype occurred many times. The V gene is TRBV7-7, the J gene TRBJ2-5, with TRBD1 matching 10 bases. With V trimmed by 1 base and J by 4 bases, 3 bases remained unmatched. The CDR3 length is 15 residues. In germline, CDR1 is SSHAT, CDR2 FNYEAQ (reference sequence). The CDR3 DNA reads as TGTGCCAGCAGCTTAGATCGGACAGGGGGAGAGACCCAGTACTTC. Protein product: CASSLDRTGGETQYF.

This clonotype was counted at least ten times. The chain has TRBV20-1 and TRBJ2-7, with D possibly being TRBD1 (5 bases). Looked up from germline, CDR1 is DFQATT and CDR2 is SNEGSKA (reference sequence). The CDR3 is 13 residues long. Trimming removed 4 bases from V and 1 base from J, with 11 bases in between. The CDR3 DNA reads TGCAGTGCTATAGGACACTCGTCCTACGAGCAGTACTTC. Protein: CSAIGHSSYEQYF.

This clonotype showed up just a few times. A much larger clone is a single base away; this may be a read error. The rearrangement links TRBV9 to TRBJ2-7, with a tentative D call TRBD2 (6 bases). Per the germline V gene, CDR1 is SGDLS and CDR2 is YYNGEE. Trimming took off 4 bases at V and 6 bases at J, with 17 bases between the two ends. This CDR3 spans 14 amino acids. The CDR3 reads CASSPVKGLGEQYF. CDR3 sequence (DNA): TGTGCCAGCAGCCCAGTAAAGGGACTCGGCGAGCAGTACTTC. The full variable domain, completed using reference TRBV9 and TRBJ2-7, is DSGVTQTPKHLITATGQRVTLRCSPRSGDLSVYWYQQSLDQGLQFLIQYYNGEERAKGNILERFSAQQFPDLHSELNLSSLELGDSALYFCASSPVKGLGEQYFGPGTRLTVT.

This clonotype occurred many times. This chain uses TRBV3-1 with TRBJ2-4; TRBD1 aligns across 7 bases. CDR3 length: 19 residues. Germline V gene lookup returns CDR1 LGHDT and CDR2 YNNKEL (reference sequence). Trimming cost V 3 bases and J 0 bases; bases outside gene matches: 14. The CDR3 loop is CASSHTGVQARLAKNIQYF. The CDR3 DNA reads as TGTGCCAGCAGCCATACAGGGGTCCAGGCCCGTCTAGCCAAAAACATTCAGTACTTC. Filled out from reference TRBV3-1 and TRBJ2-4, the complete variable domain reads DTAVSQTPKYLVTQMGNDKSIKCEQNLGHDTMYWYKQDSKKFLKIMFSYNNKELIINETVPNRFSPKSPDKAHLNLHINSLELGDSAVYFCASSHTGVQARLAKNIQYFGAGTRLSVL.

This clonotype was picked up many times. The chain carries TRBV18 and TRBJ2-2; maybe TRBD1 (6 bases). Germline V CDR1 and CDR2: KGHSH, LQKENI. Trimming cost V 4 bases and J 5 bases, with 11 bases left between them. The CDR3 extends over 14 amino acids. CDR3 DNA: TGTGCCAGCTCACTTGGACAGAAGACCGGGGAGCTGTTTTTT. Its protein is CASSLGQKTGELFF.

Many counts were recorded for this clonotype. This chain links TRBV3-1 with TRBJ1-1; no definite D call. In germline, CDR1 is LGHDT, CDR2 YNNKEL (reference sequence). This CDR3 has 11 residues. V was cut by 4 bases and J by 8 bases, with 8 bases left in between. The CDR3 DNA follows: TGTGCCAGCAGCCGTGGAGGGGAAGCTTTCTTT. This gives the protein CASSRGGEAFF.